This T cell receptor (beta chain) was captured by sequencing in a study of blood T cell repertoires in COVID-19. Study context: Acute-phase and convalescent COVID-19 samples originated in the United States, Italy and Spain. Nucleic acid was either cDNA or gDNA, and it came from T cells, B-cell-depleted T cells, or PBMCs.

In the source study's methods: Reference gene primer amplification yielded estimated nucleated cell counts. Assay used: immunoSEQ multiplex PCR; TCRdb lists only in-frame clones, some missing. That table gives V, J and clone size, and the DNA gave D and trimming. This table holds some 200,000 clones, around 81% found once. V lost 4 bases to trimming and J lost 14 bases; unmatched junction nucleotides: 5. CDR1 and CDR2 (germline): LGHDT, YNNKEL (reference sequence). This CDR3 has 11 residues. Participants spanned ages about 18 to 100 years and resided in about 25 US areas. The genes are TRBV3-1 (or the pseudogene TRBV3-2) and TRBJ2-1; 7 bases match TRBD2. The sequenced sample consisted of PBMCs or T cells enriched from blood (not recorded which). This clonotype was sampled from a woman in her forties or fifties with acute COVID-19. The CDR3 DNA follows: TGTGCCAGCAGCCGGGGCGGGAGAAAGTTCTTC. Translating it yields CASSRGGRKFF.